These T cell receptor beta chains were read from a single sample in a study of cytomegalovirus exposure and HLA in healthy donors. The assay was immunoSEQ multiplex PCR, and TCRdb's table has in-frame clones only and misses some. The table includes 100,000 to 150,000 clones, 70% to 80% detected once. The specimen was PBMCs. The receptors shown here come from a woman between 45 and 60 years old in good health and CMV-seropositive. Each CDR3 is given with its conserved first and last residue. The D gene is left open where the match is weak. Some rows mark clone size as missing; the rest say once, few, many or name a class of expanded clone.

CDR3aa: CAWSLGSHSNQPQHF; CDR3nt: TGTGCCTGGAGTTTGGGCAGCCATAGCAATCAGCCCCAGCATTTT; v_gene: TRBV30; j_gene: TRBJ1-5; d_gene: -; abundance: -
CDR3aa: CAWSVSGNTIYF; CDR3nt: TGTGCCTGGAGTGTATCGGGAAACACCATATATTTT; v_gene: TRBV30; j_gene: TRBJ1-3; d_gene: -; abundance: -
CDR3aa: CASSFGLAGGGSYEQYF; CDR3nt: TGTGCCAGCAGCTTCGGACTAGCGGGAGGTGGCTCCTACGAGCAGTACTTC; v_gene: TRBV7-9; j_gene: TRBJ2-7; d_gene: TRBD2; abundance: -
CDR3aa: CASSSAGTGANVLTF; CDR3nt: TGTGCCAGCTCGTCGGCAGGGACTGGGGCCAACGTCCTGACTTTC; v_gene: TRBV18; j_gene: TRBJ2-6; d_gene: -; abundance: -
CDR3aa: CASGGTVSSPLHF; CDR3nt: TGTGCCAGCGGAGGGACAGTAAGTTCACCCCTCCACTTT; v_gene: TRBV5-5; j_gene: TRBJ1-6; d_gene: TRBD1; abundance: -
CDR3aa: CASYQGVGGEQYF; CDR3nt: TGTGCCAGTTACCAGGGGGTGGGCGGCGAGCAGTACTTC; v_gene: TRBV6-1; j_gene: TRBJ2-7; d_gene: TRBD1; abundance: once
CDR3aa: CAISESGGGEQPQHF; CDR3nt: TGTGCCATCAGTGAGTCTGGTGGGGGGGAACAGCCCCAGCATTTT; v_gene: TRBV10-3; j_gene: TRBJ1-5; d_gene: -; abundance: few
CDR3aa: CASSLAQGSNYNQPQHF; CDR3nt: TGTGCCAGCAGCTTGGCGCAGGGTTCAAATTACAATCAGCCCCAGCATTTT; v_gene: TRBV5-8; j_gene: TRBJ1-5; d_gene: -; abundance: few
CDR3aa: CASSFARDRGTYEQYF; CDR3nt: TGTGCCAGCAGCTTTGCCCGGGACAGGGGCACCTACGAGCAGTACTTC; v_gene: TRBV12-1; j_gene: TRBJ2-7; d_gene: -; abundance: once
CDR3aa: CASSAQAGAPRNEQFF; CDR3nt: TGCGCCAGCAGCGCCCAAGCGGGGGCCCCTCGCAATGAGCAGTTCTTC; v_gene: TRBV5-1; j_gene: TRBJ2-1; d_gene: TRBD2; abundance: -
CDR3aa: CASSSRVNTEAFF; CDR3nt: TGTGCCAGCAGCTCCCGAGTGAACACTGAAGCTTTCTTT; v_gene: TRBV7-3; j_gene: TRBJ1-1; d_gene: -; abundance: -
CDR3aa: CAWSVQGEQYF; CDR3nt: TGTGCCTGGAGTGTACAGGGCGAGCAGTACTTC; v_gene: TRBV30; j_gene: TRBJ2-7; d_gene: -; abundance: -
CDR3aa: CASNAPGQGYTEAFF; CDR3nt: TGTGCCAGCAACGCCCCGGGACAGGGGTACACTGAAGCTTTCTTT; v_gene: TRBV6-1; j_gene: TRBJ1-1; d_gene: TRBD1; abundance: -
CDR3aa: CASSPRSSGGYEQYF; CDR3nt: TGTGCCAGCAGCCCCCGGTCCTCCGGGGGTTACGAGCAGTACTTC; v_gene: TRBV9; j_gene: TRBJ2-7; d_gene: -; abundance: -
CDR3aa: CASSQDLDTIGGAFF; CDR3nt: TGCGCCAGCAGCCAAGACCTGGACACCATCGGGGGGGCTTTCTTT; v_gene: TRBV4-1; j_gene: TRBJ1-1; d_gene: -; abundance: -
CDR3aa: CASSVGRASYGYTF; CDR3nt: TGTGCCAGCAGCGTGGGCAGGGCAAGTTATGGCTACACCTTC; v_gene: TRBV7-2; j_gene: TRBJ1-2; d_gene: -; abundance: -
CDR3aa: CASNHRGALNEKLFF; CDR3nt: TGTGCCAGCAACCACAGGGGGGCCCTTAATGAAAAACTGTTTTTT; v_gene: TRBV6-6; j_gene: TRBJ1-4; d_gene: TRBD1; abundance: -
CDR3aa: CASSLVRGFNYGYTF; CDR3nt: TGTGCCAGCAGCTTGGTTAGGGGGTTTAACTATGGCTACACCTTC; v_gene: TRBV5-6; j_gene: TRBJ1-2; d_gene: -; abundance: -
CDR3aa: CASSWTGVGNTIYF; CDR3nt: TGCGCCAGCAGCTGGACAGGGGTAGGAAACACCATATATTTT; v_gene: TRBV5-1; j_gene: TRBJ1-3; d_gene: TRBD1; abundance: -
CDR3aa: CASSLRREGIHNEQFF; CDR3nt: TGTGCCAGCAGCTTAAGGAGGGAGGGAATTCACAATGAGCAGTTCTTC; v_gene: TRBV7-9; j_gene: TRBJ2-1; d_gene: TRBD2; abundance: -
CDR3aa: CASSVGATSGNTIYF; CDR3nt: TGTGCCAGCAGTGTTGGTGCTACCTCTGGAAACACCATATATTTT; v_gene: TRBV6-1; j_gene: TRBJ1-3; d_gene: -; abundance: -
CDR3aa: CASSLVGDSGGGYTF; CDR3nt: TGTGCCAGCAGCTTGGTGGGGGACAGCGGTGGTGGCTACACCTTC; v_gene: TRBV5-5; j_gene: TRBJ1-2; d_gene: TRBD1; abundance: -
CDR3aa: CASSRVNTEAFF; CDR3nt: TGTGCCAGCAGTCGGGTGAACACTGAAGCTTTCTTT; v_gene: TRBV7-8; j_gene: TRBJ1-1; d_gene: -; abundance: -
CDR3aa: CAWGGQGYTEAFF; CDR3nt: TGTGCCTGGGGTGGACAGGGGTACACTGAAGCTTTCTTT; v_gene: TRBV30; j_gene: TRBJ1-1; d_gene: TRBD1; abundance: -
CDR3aa: CASSLFSGGAREQFF; CDR3nt: TGTGCCAGCAGCTTGTTTAGCGGGGGGGCCCGTGAGCAGTTCTTC; v_gene: TRBV5-6; j_gene: TRBJ2-1; d_gene: TRBD2; abundance: -
CDR3aa: CASSQEPSGGAYEQFF; CDR3nt: TGTGCCAGCAGCCAAGAGCCAAGCGGGGGGGCCTATGAGCAGTTCTTC; v_gene: TRBV4-2; j_gene: TRBJ2-1; d_gene: TRBD2; abundance: once
CDR3aa: CASSRIASGGADTQYF; CDR3nt: TGTGCCAGCAGCCGGATCGCGAGCGGGGGCGCAGATACGCAGTATTTT; v_gene: TRBV14; j_gene: TRBJ2-3; d_gene: TRBD2; abundance: -
CDR3aa: CASSGQGALSTDTQYF; CDR3nt: TGTGCCAGCAGTGGTCAGGGGGCATTGAGCACAGATACGCAGTATTTT; v_gene: TRBV2; j_gene: TRBJ2-3; d_gene: TRBD1; abundance: -
CDR3aa: CASSEAGGAPPNEQFF; CDR3nt: TGTGCCAGCAGTGAAGCGGGCGGGGCACCCCCCAATGAGCAGTTCTTC; v_gene: TRBV2; j_gene: TRBJ2-1; d_gene: -; abundance: -
CDR3aa: CASSFDSSGNTIYF; CDR3nt: TGTGCCAGCAGCTTCGACAGCTCTGGAAACACCATATATTTT; v_gene: TRBV2; j_gene: TRBJ1-3; d_gene: -; abundance: -
CDR3aa: CASSQVGPSGSGQETQYF; CDR3nt: TGTGCCAGCAGCCAAGTGGGGCCCAGCGGGAGTGGCCAAGAGACCCAGTACTTC; v_gene: TRBV4-2; j_gene: TRBJ2-5; d_gene: TRBD2; abundance: -
CDR3aa: CASSWTGGDSPLHF; CDR3nt: TGTGCCAGCAGCTGGACAGGGGGGGACTCACCCCTCCACTTT; v_gene: TRBV7-2; j_gene: TRBJ1-6; d_gene: TRBD1; abundance: once
CDR3aa: CASSLAGQGNTIYF; CDR3nt: TGCGCCAGCAGCTTGGCAGGACAGGGAAACACCATATATTTT; v_gene: TRBV5-1; j_gene: TRBJ1-3; d_gene: -; abundance: once
CDR3aa: CATQAGRGGVETQYF; CDR3nt: TGCGCCACCCAGGCAGGGCGGGGGGGCGTGGAGACCCAGTACTTC; v_gene: TRBV5-1; j_gene: TRBJ2-5; d_gene: TRBD2; abundance: -
CDR3aa: CASSLPGQGGFTF; CDR3nt: TGTGCCAGCAGTTTACCGGGACAGGGTGGATTCACCTTC; v_gene: TRBV27; j_gene: TRBJ1-2; d_gene: TRBD1; abundance: -
CDR3aa: CASSGSGTVPREQYF; CDR3nt: TGTGCCAGCAGCGGGTCCGGGACAGTCCCAAGAGAGCAGTACTTC; v_gene: TRBV5-5; j_gene: TRBJ2-7; d_gene: TRBD1; abundance: -
CDR3aa: CASSVPQEGTQYF; CDR3nt: TGTGCCAGCAGCGTTCCGCAGGAGGGTACGCAGTATTTT; v_gene: TRBV9; j_gene: TRBJ2-3; d_gene: -; abundance: few
CDR3aa: CASSQEEEAPGANVLTF; CDR3nt: TGCGCCAGCAGCCAAGAGGAGGAGGCCCCTGGGGCCAACGTCCTGACTTTC; v_gene: TRBV4-1; j_gene: TRBJ2-6; d_gene: -; abundance: -
CDR3aa: CAWDYRGGTEAFF; CDR3nt: TGTGCCTGGGACTACAGGGGAGGCACTGAAGCTTTCTTT; v_gene: TRBV30; j_gene: TRBJ1-1; d_gene: TRBD1; abundance: -
CDR3aa: CASSVGRGQGPNSPLHF; CDR3nt: TGTGCCAGCAGCGTAGGAAGGGGGCAGGGGCCAAATTCACCCCTCCACTTT; v_gene: TRBV9; j_gene: TRBJ1-6; d_gene: TRBD1; abundance: -
CDR3aa: CASRLDSTGELFF; CDR3nt: TGTGCCAGCAGGTTGGACAGCACCGGGGAGCTGTTTTTT; v_gene: TRBV7-6; j_gene: TRBJ2-2; d_gene: -; abundance: -
CDR3aa: CAWSPGLAGVSRDTQYF; CDR3nt: TGTGCCTGGAGCCCCGGACTAGCGGGGGTATCTCGGGATACGCAGTATTTT; v_gene: TRBV30; j_gene: TRBJ2-3; d_gene: TRBD2; abundance: -
CDR3aa: CASSFTANTEAFF; CDR3nt: TGTGCCAGCAGCTTCACAGCGAACACTGAAGCTTTCTTT; v_gene: TRBV7-3; j_gene: TRBJ1-1; d_gene: -; abundance: -
CDR3aa: CASSIPTGGWETQYF; CDR3nt: TGTGCCAGCAGCATACCAACAGGGGGCTGGGAGACCCAGTACTTC; v_gene: TRBV11-1; j_gene: TRBJ2-5; d_gene: TRBD1; abundance: -
CDR3aa: CSVGLGTDTQYF; CDR3nt: TGCAGCGTTGGACTAGGGACAGATACGCAGTATTTT; v_gene: TRBV29-1; j_gene: TRBJ2-3; d_gene: -; abundance: -
CDR3aa: CASSPLYEQYF; CDR3nt: TGTGCCAGCAGCCCCTTGTACGAGCAGTACTTC; v_gene: TRBV5-8; j_gene: TRBJ2-7; d_gene: -; abundance: -
CDR3aa: CASSLGTGGVDYGYTF; CDR3nt: TGTGCCAGCAGCTTGGGAACAGGGGGCGTTGACTATGGCTACACCTTC; v_gene: TRBV7-9; j_gene: TRBJ1-2; d_gene: TRBD1; abundance: -
CDR3aa: CATSRDDRGNSPLHF; CDR3nt: TGTGCCACCAGCAGAGACGACAGGGGGAATTCACCCCTCCACTTT; v_gene: TRBV15; j_gene: TRBJ1-6; d_gene: TRBD1; abundance: -
CDR3aa: CASSYELAGREQFF; CDR3nt: TGTGCCAGCAGTTACGAGCTAGCGGGGAGGGAGCAGTTCTTC; v_gene: TRBV6-6; j_gene: TRBJ2-1; d_gene: TRBD2; abundance: -
CDR3aa: CASSPRTSVREQYF; CDR3nt: TGTGCCAGCAGTCCCAGGACTAGCGTGAGGGAGCAGTACTTC; v_gene: TRBV6-1; j_gene: TRBJ2-7; d_gene: TRBD2; abundance: -
CDR3aa: CASSLVGGSGNTIYF; CDR3nt: TGTGCCAGCAGCTTAGTAGGGGGCTCTGGAAACACCATATATTTT; v_gene: TRBV7-2; j_gene: TRBJ1-3; d_gene: -; abundance: -
CDR3aa: CASSPQGADTQYF; CDR3nt: TGCGCCAGCAGCCCCCAGGGGGCAGATACGCAGTATTTT; v_gene: TRBV4-1; j_gene: TRBJ2-3; d_gene: TRBD1; abundance: -
CDR3aa: CAWSGWDLGGGYTF; CDR3nt: TGTGCCTGGAGTGGGTGGGACCTAGGAGGGGGCTACACCTTC; v_gene: TRBV30; j_gene: TRBJ1-2; d_gene: -; abundance: few
CDR3aa: CASSFGTGRTEQFF; CDR3nt: TGCGCCAGCAGCTTCGGGACAGGGCGGACTGAGCAGTTCTTC; v_gene: TRBV5-1; j_gene: TRBJ2-1; d_gene: TRBD1; abundance: -